This TCR beta chain appears in the sequencing data of a study of T-cell memory formation after mild COVID-19 (dated by TCRdb to the early 2020s). About the study as a whole: TCR sequence clusters from the two donors were found to be largely donor specific. In two donors, T-cell clones that expanded and contracted after mild COVID-19 were followed by sequencing TCRalpha and TCRbeta repertoires longitudinally. The cohort was made up of two young adult volunteers, one female and one male, who were previously healthy.

V is clipped by 4 bases and J by 3 bases, and the sequence between their germline boundaries is 18 bases long. CDR1 and CDR2, looked up from the germline V gene, are SGHRS and YFSETQ. The CDR3 measures 16 amino acids from cysteine to phenylalanine. Only the CDR3 portion is preserved as DNA: 48 bases, with reading frame beginning at the first base. This clonotype was seen more than once but under ten times. Its recognized antigen is unknown. Qualities for individual bases were not recorded, and no much larger clone is one base off. Overall study results and their limits: Some responding clones were detected in pre-infection memory, which suggested that pre-existing cross-reactive memory T cells had joined the SARS-CoV-2 response. Contracting CD4+ clones were found mainly in CM and EM memory subsets, while CD8+ clones were enriched in EMRA. The second-wave clones that peaked on day 37 were not confirmed to be SARS-CoV-2 specific. Only a couple of mild cases were covered in the study, and larger cohorts including severe cases with pre-infection samples were considered necessary. Clones contracting from day 15 to 85 had balanced CD4/CD8 phenotypes, while a second wave expanding from day 15 to 37 was biased towards CD4+.

Ficoll-Paque density gradient centrifugation was the method used to isolate PBMCs. This sample was sequenced with an Illumina NovaSeq 6000. TCRalpha and TCRbeta cDNA libraries were constructed by 5'RACE with constant-segment primers, with sample barcodes and unique molecular identifiers being introduced. RNA was extracted from every sample with Trizol reagent. Library amplification was performed in two PCR steps, and a second sample barcode and Illumina TruSeq adapters were introduced in the second step. Libraries were sequenced on an Illumina NovaSeq with 2 x 150 bp paired-end reads. On the study's bioinformatics: Reads were demultiplexed and collapsed into UMI-guided consensus sequences with migec v1.2.7. Using mixcr v2.1.11, the UMI consensuses were aligned to TRA and TRB V and J templates and assembled into clonotypes. A clonotype was counted as expanded or contracted only when both edgeR and NoisET called the clonotype significant, with the noise models trained on biological replicates. edgeR calls used a false discovery rate-adjusted p below 0.01 and a log2 fold-change threshold of 1. As an exploratory analysis of dynamics, max-normalized trajectories of the 1000 most abundant clonotypes were examined with PCA combined with hierarchical clustering. The CD4 or CD8 phenotype of responding clones was assigned using the separately sequenced CD4+ and CD8+ repertoires. TCRdb redid the processing of the public reads, applying fastp at Q25 and MiXCR, and retained in-frame beta chains. Each entry is one CDR3 protein sequence, shown with its most common DNA and genes. The V and J calls follow TCRdb's processing rather than the paper's. This sample comprises 300,000 to 400,000 distinct CDR3 sequences, around 15% of them detected only once. The ten largest clones add up to approximately 22% of the sample.

The sequence is built from TRBV5-1 and TRBJ2-3; 6 matching bases give a weak D call of TRBD2. Source material: PBMCs or a T cell subset sorted from them (not recorded which). The source is a man younger than 35 who had mild COVID-19 (a few samples of this study predate the infection). The sample titles of this study are shuffled in the database, so cell type and time point are left out; the donor was told from shared clones. The CDR3 loop reads CASSPRGSRGTDTQYF. The nucleotides read TGCGCCAGCAGCCCCCGGGGGTCCCGGGGGACAGATACGCAGTATTTT.